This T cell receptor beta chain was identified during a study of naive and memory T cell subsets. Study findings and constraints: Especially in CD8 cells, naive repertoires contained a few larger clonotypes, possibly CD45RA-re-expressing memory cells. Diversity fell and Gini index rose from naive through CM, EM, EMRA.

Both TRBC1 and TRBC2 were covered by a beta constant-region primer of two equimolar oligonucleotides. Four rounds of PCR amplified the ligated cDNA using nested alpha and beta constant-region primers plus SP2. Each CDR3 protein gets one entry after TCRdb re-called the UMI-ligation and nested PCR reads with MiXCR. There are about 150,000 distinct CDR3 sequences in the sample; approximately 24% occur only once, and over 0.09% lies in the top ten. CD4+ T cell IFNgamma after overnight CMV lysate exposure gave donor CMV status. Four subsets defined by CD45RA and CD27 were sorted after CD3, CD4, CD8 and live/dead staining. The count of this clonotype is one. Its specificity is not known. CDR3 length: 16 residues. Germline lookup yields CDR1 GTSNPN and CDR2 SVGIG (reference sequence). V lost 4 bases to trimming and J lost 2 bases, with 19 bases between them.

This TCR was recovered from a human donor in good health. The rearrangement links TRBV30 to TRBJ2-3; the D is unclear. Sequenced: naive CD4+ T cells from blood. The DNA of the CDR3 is TGTGCCTGGACTCAGGAGTTGGGTTCACCCACAGATACGCAGTATTTT. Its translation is CAWTQELGSPTDTQYF.